A selection of T cell receptor beta chains follows, all from one sample in a study of blood T cells in healthy people across ages. In TCRdb, the 5' RACE reads were re-called with MiXCR into one record per CDR3 protein. The table has 1,500,000 or so distinct CDR3 sequences, 40% to 45% seen once; the top ten hold about 3.8%. The specimen sequenced was blood. Source of these receptors: a young woman in good health. Both conserved end residues are part of each CDR3. The D gene is left open where the match is weak. The size of a clone is reported for some rows only, either as once, few or many, or as a class for expanded clones.

V gene,J gene,clone size,D gene,CDR3 DNA,CDR3 protein
TRBV20-1,TRBJ2-7,.,TRBD2,TGCAGTGCTAGGCCAGCGGGGTGGGAGCAGTACTTC,CSARPAGWEQYF
TRBV6-5,TRBJ1-1,.,TRBD1,TGTGCCAGCAGCCACGACAGGGCTGAAGCTTTCTTT,CASSHDRAEAFF
TRBV4-1,TRBJ2-5,once,TRBD2,TGCGCCAGCAGCCTCCCCACTAGCGGGAGGGGCTTGGGGACCCAGTACTTC,CASSLPTSGRGLGTQYF
TRBV5-1,TRBJ2-4,.,TRBD1,TGCGCCAGCAGCTTGCTTGGGACAGGGGGGTCGGGGGAGCAGTACTTC,CASSLLGTGGSGEQYF
TRBV7-6,TRBJ2-1,.,.,TGTGCCAGCAGCATAAGCACTAGATTGGGCGATGAGCAGTTCTTC,CASSISTRLGDEQFF
TRBV12-3/TRBV12-4,TRBJ2-7,.,.,TGTGCCAGCAGTTTAGGCAGGGAAATGACCTACGAGCAGTACTTC,CASSLGREMTYEQYF
TRBV28,TRBJ2-5,.,.,TGTGCCAGCAGTTTCGATAGGGGGTGGGGGACCCAGTACTTC,CASSFDRGWGTQYF
TRBV7-8,TRBJ2-7,.,.,TGTGCCAGCGGCTTGTCCAGCAGCATCTACGAGCAGTACTTC,CASGLSSSIYEQYF
TRBV7-2,TRBJ2-1,.,.,TGTGCCAGCAGCTTAGTGGGGACCCCGCTGGGTGAGCAGTTCTTC,CASSLVGTPLGEQFF
TRBV3-1,TRBJ1-5,few,.,TGTGCCAGCAGCCACTCCGTCAGGGGACGCAATCAGCCCCAGCATTTT,CASSHSVRGRNQPQHF
TRBV9,TRBJ1-2,.,.,TGTGCCAGCAGCGTAGAACAGACACCTAACTATGGCTACACCTTC,CASSVEQTPNYGYTF
TRBV11-2,TRBJ2-5,.,.,TGTGCCAGCAGCCCTTCGGGACCAGAGACCCAGTACTTC,CASSPSGPETQYF
TRBV7-2,TRBJ1-1,.,TRBD1,TGTGCCAGCAGCTCGAGACAGGGAACGACTGAAGCTTTCTTT,CASSSRQGTTEAFF
TRBV20-1,TRBJ2-1,.,.,TGCAGGGCGGATTACAATGAGCAGTTCTTC,CRADYNEQFF
TRBV7-2,TRBJ2-5,.,.,TGTGCCAGCAGCTTACGCCCCGGGGTGGGTCAAGAGACCCAGTACTTC,CASSLRPGVGQETQYF
TRBV25-1,TRBJ1-2,few,.,TGTGCCAGTAGTCCATTCAGATCGGACTATGGCTACACCTTC,CASSPFRSDYGYTF
TRBV4-3,TRBJ2-2,.,.,TGCGCCAGCAGCCAAGCGGGGGCACGGGACACCGGGGAGCTGTTTTTT,CASSQAGARDTGELFF
TRBV7-8,TRBJ2-7,.,TRBD2,TGTGCCAGCAGCTTAATTAGCGGGGGAGCGAGGTTCCACGAGCAGTACTTC,CASSLISGGARFHEQYF
TRBV20-1,TRBJ2-7,.,.,TGCAGTGCTGAGGACTACCGAGGGTACGAGCAGTACTTC,CSAEDYRGYEQYF
TRBV10-3,TRBJ1-2,.,.,TGTGCCATCAGTGAGTCGACTCGATCACCCTATGGCTACACCTTC,CAISESTRSPYGYTF
TRBV20-1,TRBJ1-1,.,.,TGCAGTGCGCCCCGACAGGTTTCGAACACTGAGGCTTTCTTT,CSAPRQVSNTEAFF
TRBV18,TRBJ2-1,few,.,TGTGCCAGCTCACAAGGACTACTTACATACAATGAGCAGTTCTTC,CASSQGLLTYNEQFF
TRBV18,TRBJ1-4,.,TRBD1,TGTGCCAGCTCACTTACAGGGGATGGAGAAAAACTGTTTTTT,CASSLTGDGEKLFF
TRBV7-2,TRBJ1-2,once,.,TGTGCCAGCAGCGCCACCACTAGCTATGGCTACACCTTC,CASSATTSYGYTF
TRBV6-5,TRBJ1-2,.,.,TGTGCCAGTAGTTACACCCAAATTCAGGGTCGCGGTGGCTACACCTTC,CASSYTQIQGRGGYTF
TRBV6-1,TRBJ1-6,few,.,TGTGCCAGCTCTTATGGGGGGGTTAGCTCCTATAATTCACCCCTCCACTTT,CASSYGGVSSYNSPLHF
TRBV4-3,TRBJ2-2,.,TRBD2,TGCGCCAGCAGCCAAGGGGCTCGAGCGGGAGAGTTCACCGGGGAGCTGTTTTTT,CASSQGARAGEFTGELFF
TRBV20-1,TRBJ1-5,.,TRBD1,TGCAGTGCTAGAGACGGGACAGGGACGGATCAGCCCCAGCATTTT,CSARDGTGTDQPQHF
TRBV12-3/TRBV12-4,TRBJ2-5,.,.,TGTGCCAGCAGACCGACATATCAAGAGACCCAGTACTTC,CASRPTYQETQYF
TRBV15,TRBJ1-2,once,.,TGTGCCACCAGCAGAGATCGGACCCCCGATACTCGTGGCTACACCTTC,CATSRDRTPDTRGYTF